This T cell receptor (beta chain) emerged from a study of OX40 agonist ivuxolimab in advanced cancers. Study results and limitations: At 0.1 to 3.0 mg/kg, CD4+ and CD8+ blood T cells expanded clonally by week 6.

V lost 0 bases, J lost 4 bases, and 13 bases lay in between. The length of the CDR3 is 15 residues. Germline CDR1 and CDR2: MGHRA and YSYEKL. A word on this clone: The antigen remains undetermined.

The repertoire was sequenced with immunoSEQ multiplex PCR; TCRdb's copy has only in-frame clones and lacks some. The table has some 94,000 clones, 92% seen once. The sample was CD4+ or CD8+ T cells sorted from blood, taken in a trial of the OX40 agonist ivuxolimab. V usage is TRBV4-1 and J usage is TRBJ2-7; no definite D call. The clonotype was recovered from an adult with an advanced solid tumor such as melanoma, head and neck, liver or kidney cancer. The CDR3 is CASSQEHSSFYEQYF. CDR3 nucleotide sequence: TGCGCCAGCAGCCAAGAGCACAGCTCCTTTTACGAGCAGTACTTC.